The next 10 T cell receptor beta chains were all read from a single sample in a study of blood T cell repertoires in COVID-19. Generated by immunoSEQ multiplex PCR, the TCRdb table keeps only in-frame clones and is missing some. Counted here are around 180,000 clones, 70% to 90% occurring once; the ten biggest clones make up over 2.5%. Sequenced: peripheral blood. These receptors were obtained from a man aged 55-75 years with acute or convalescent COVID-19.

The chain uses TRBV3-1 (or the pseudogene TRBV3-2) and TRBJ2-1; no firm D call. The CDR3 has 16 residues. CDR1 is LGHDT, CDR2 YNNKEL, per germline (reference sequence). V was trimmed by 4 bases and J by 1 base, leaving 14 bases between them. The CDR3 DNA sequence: TGTGCCAGCAGCCCCCGATGGAGCGAGTCCTACAATGAGCAGTTCTTC. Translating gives CASSPRWSESYNEQFF.

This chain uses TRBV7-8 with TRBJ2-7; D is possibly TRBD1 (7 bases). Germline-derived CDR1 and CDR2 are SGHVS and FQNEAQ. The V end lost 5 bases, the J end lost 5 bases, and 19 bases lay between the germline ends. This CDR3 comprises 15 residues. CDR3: CASSPGDRSPDEQYF. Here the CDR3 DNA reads TGTGCCAGCAGCCCGGGGGACAGATCGCCCGACGAGCAGTACTTC.

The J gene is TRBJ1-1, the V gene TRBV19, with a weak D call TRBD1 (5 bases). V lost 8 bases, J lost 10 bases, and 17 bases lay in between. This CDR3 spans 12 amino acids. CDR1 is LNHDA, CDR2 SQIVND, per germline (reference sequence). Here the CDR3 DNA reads TGTGCCAGTCCGGGACTGTACGGGGGAGCTTTCTTT. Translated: CASPGLYGGAFF.

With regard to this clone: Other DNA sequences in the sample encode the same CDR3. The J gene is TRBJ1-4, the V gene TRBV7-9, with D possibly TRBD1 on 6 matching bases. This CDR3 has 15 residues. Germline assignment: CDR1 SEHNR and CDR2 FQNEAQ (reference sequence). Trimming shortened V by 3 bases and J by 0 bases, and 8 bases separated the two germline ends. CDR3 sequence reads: CASSLGATTNEKLFF. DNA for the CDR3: TGTGCCAGCAGCTTGGGGGCCACAACTAATGAAAAACTGTTTTTT.

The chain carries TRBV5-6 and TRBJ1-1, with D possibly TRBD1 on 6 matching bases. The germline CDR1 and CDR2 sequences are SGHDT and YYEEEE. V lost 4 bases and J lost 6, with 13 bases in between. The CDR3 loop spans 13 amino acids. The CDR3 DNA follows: TGTGCCAGCAGCCCTCAAGGGGGTGCTGAAGCTTTCTTT. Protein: CASSPQGGAEAFF.

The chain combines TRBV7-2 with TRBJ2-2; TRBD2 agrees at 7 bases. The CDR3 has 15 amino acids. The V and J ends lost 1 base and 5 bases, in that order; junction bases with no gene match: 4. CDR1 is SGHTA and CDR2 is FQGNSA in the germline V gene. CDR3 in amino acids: CASSLVSGMTGELFF. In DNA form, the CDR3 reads TGTGCCAGCAGCTTAGTAAGCGGGATGACCGGGGAGCTGTTTTTT.

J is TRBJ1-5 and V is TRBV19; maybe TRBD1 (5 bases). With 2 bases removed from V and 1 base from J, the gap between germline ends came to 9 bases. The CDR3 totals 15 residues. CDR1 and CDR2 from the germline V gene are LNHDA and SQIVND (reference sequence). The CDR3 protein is CASSIFRESNQPQHF. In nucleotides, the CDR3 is TGTGCCAGTAGTATATTCAGGGAAAGCAATCAGCCCCAGCATTTT.

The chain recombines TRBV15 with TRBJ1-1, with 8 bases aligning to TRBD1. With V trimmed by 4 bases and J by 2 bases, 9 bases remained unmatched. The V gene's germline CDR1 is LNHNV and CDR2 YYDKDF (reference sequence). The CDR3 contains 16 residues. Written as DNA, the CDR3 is TGTGCCACCAGCACCAGACGGACAGGGAAAAACACTGAAGCTTTCTTT. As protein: CATSTRRTGKNTEAFF.

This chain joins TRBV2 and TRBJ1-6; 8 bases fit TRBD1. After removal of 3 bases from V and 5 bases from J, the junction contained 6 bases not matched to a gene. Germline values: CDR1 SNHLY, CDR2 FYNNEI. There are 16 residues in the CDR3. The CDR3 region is CASSELWDRNNSPLHF. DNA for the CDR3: TGTGCCAGCAGTGAGCTTTGGGACAGGAATAATTCACCCCTCCACTTT.

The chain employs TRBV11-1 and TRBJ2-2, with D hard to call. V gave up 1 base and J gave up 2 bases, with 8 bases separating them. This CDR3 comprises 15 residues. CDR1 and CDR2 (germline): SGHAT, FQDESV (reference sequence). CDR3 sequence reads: CASSLVPLNTGELFF. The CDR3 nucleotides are TGTGCCAGCAGCTTAGTTCCCTTAAACACCGGGGAGCTGTTTTTT.